This T cell receptor beta chain was sequenced in a study of shared clonotypes between healthy human individuals. Trimming took 4 bases from V and 5 from J, leaving 6 bases between them. The germline V gene has CDR1 SQVTM and CDR2 ANQGSEA. The length of the CDR3 is 11 residues. Naive CD8 cells comprised CD45RO-negative, CCR7-positively selected cells, excluding terminally differentiated effector memory CD45RA+ cells. The assay was immunoSEQ multiplex PCR, and TCRdb's table has in-frame clones only and misses some. This table has about 800,000 clones, around 96% appearing once. As concerns this clone: This same CDR3 is encoded by further DNA sequences in the sample.

The rearrangement uses TRBV29-1 and TRBJ2-1, with D perhaps matching TRBD2 (5 bases). The sample comprised naive CD8+ T cells sorted from blood. The sequence derives from a man younger than 40 in good health. The CDR3 coding sequence is TGCAGCGTTGGGGGAGACAATGAGCAGTTCTTC. Translation: CSVGGDNEQFF.